The rows below give T cell receptor beta chains drawn from one sample of a study of OX40 agonist ivuxolimab in advanced cancers. Only in-frame clones appear in the TCRdb table, and some are missing; sequencing was by immunoSEQ multiplex PCR. The repertoire includes roughly 84,000 clones, roughly 80% of them detected once, and around 4.2% sits in the top ten. Sequencing used CD4+ or CD8+ T cells sorted from blood, obtained in a trial of the OX40 agonist ivuxolimab. The receptors originated from an adult with an advanced solid tumor such as melanoma, head and neck, liver or kidney cancer. Both conserved end residues are part of each CDR3. The order of the fields is clone size, CDR3 length, V gene, D gene, J gene, CDR3 protein, CDR3 DNA. A D gene is named only where the DNA matches it firmly. Clone size, where shown, is once, few, many, or a class for clones that have expanded.

abundance: .
len: 15
v_gene: TRBV4-3
d_gene: TRBD2
j_gene: TRBJ2-2
CDR3aa: CASSQLAGGAGELFF
CDR3nt: TGCGCCAGCAGCCAGCTAGCGGGGGGGGCCGGGGAGCTGTTTTTT

abundance: .
len: 15
v_gene: TRBV19
d_gene: .
j_gene: TRBJ1-5
CDR3aa: CASSIQASREWAQHF
CDR3nt: TGTGCCAGTAGTATCCAAGCCTCCCGGGAGTGGGCCCAGCATTTT

abundance: .
len: 15
v_gene: TRBV7-9
d_gene: .
j_gene: TRBJ2-3
CDR3aa: CASSPRQGGADTQYF
CDR3nt: TGTGCCAGCAGCCCAAGACAGGGAGGCGCAGATACGCAGTATTTT

abundance: .
len: 15
v_gene: TRBV4-1
d_gene: .
j_gene: TRBJ2-2
CDR3aa: CASSPTAPNTGELFF
CDR3nt: TGCGCCAGCAGCCCCACGGCCCCTAACACCGGGGAGCTGTTTTTT

abundance: .
len: 15
v_gene: TRBV5-4
d_gene: .
j_gene: TRBJ1-2
CDR3aa: CASSEDGISNYGYTF
CDR3nt: TGTGCCAGCAGCGAAGACGGAATAAGTAACTATGGCTACACCTTC

abundance: .
len: 12
v_gene: TRBV29-1
d_gene: .
j_gene: TRBJ2-1
CDR3aa: CSVGWGRNEQFF
CDR3nt: TGCAGCGTTGGGTGGGGACGAAATGAGCAGTTCTTC

abundance: few
len: 15
v_gene: TRBV9
d_gene: .
j_gene: TRBJ2-5
CDR3aa: CASSVPGDLQETQYF
CDR3nt: TGTGCCAGCAGCGTCCCCGGTGACCTACAAGAGACCCAGTACTTC

abundance: .
len: 15
v_gene: TRBV5-1
d_gene: .
j_gene: TRBJ1-5
CDR3aa: CASSLAGQAAQPQHF
CDR3nt: TGCGCCAGCAGCTTGGCCGGGCAGGCAGCTCAGCCCCAGCATTTT

abundance: .
len: 13
v_gene: TRBV29-1
d_gene: .
j_gene: TRBJ1-2
CDR3aa: CSVEQGLGYGYTF
CDR3nt: TGCAGCGTTGAACAGGGGTTAGGGTATGGCTACACCTTC

abundance: .
len: 15
v_gene: TRBV6-1
d_gene: TRBD1
j_gene: TRBJ1-1
CDR3aa: CASSESGRGLAEAFF
CDR3nt: TGTGCCAGCAGTGAATCCGGCAGGGGGCTGGCTGAAGCTTTCTTT

abundance: once
len: 12
v_gene: TRBV29-1
d_gene: .
j_gene: TRBJ2-5
CDR3aa: CSVEAGSETQYF
CDR3nt: TGCAGCGTTGAAGCGGGATCGGAGACCCAGTACTTC

abundance: once
len: 16
v_gene: TRBV11-3
d_gene: .
j_gene: TRBJ1-4
CDR3aa: CASSSAGGTGREKLFF
CDR3nt: TGTGCCAGCAGCTCCGCTGGGGGTACAGGGCGAGAAAAACTGTTTTTT

abundance: once
len: 14
v_gene: TRBV27
d_gene: TRBD1
j_gene: TRBJ1-2
CDR3aa: CASSLQGASDGYTF
CDR3nt: TGTGCCAGCAGTTTACAGGGGGCGTCGGATGGCTACACCTTC

abundance: .
len: 15
v_gene: TRBV11-3
d_gene: TRBD1
j_gene: TRBJ1-1
CDR3aa: CASSLRQGSGPEAFF
CDR3nt: TGTGCCAGCAGCCTAAGACAGGGATCGGGGCCTGAAGCTTTCTTT

abundance: .
len: 14
v_gene: TRBV7-2
d_gene: .
j_gene: TRBJ1-1
CDR3aa: CASSLGGVNTEAFF
CDR3nt: TGTGCCAGCAGCTTAGGAGGGGTGAACACTGAAGCTTTCTTT

abundance: .
len: 15
v_gene: TRBV6-1
d_gene: TRBD1
j_gene: TRBJ1-5
CDR3aa: CASRPGTGGRQPQHF
CDR3nt: TGTGCCAGCAGGCCCGGGACAGGGGGCCGGCAGCCCCAGCATTTT

abundance: .
len: 16
v_gene: TRBV14
d_gene: TRBD2
j_gene: TRBJ2-7
CDR3aa: CASSHRRGDLRDEQYF
CDR3nt: TGTGCCAGCAGCCATCGGCGGGGGGACCTGAGAGACGAGCAGTACTTC

abundance: few
len: 13
v_gene: TRBV28
d_gene: .
j_gene: TRBJ2-5
CDR3aa: CASSLGGGGTQYF
CDR3nt: TGTGCCAGCAGTTTAGGGGGTGGAGGGACCCAGTACTTC

abundance: .
len: 14
v_gene: TRBV29-1
d_gene: .
j_gene: TRBJ2-4
CDR3aa: CSVEDWSGEDIQYF
CDR3nt: TGCAGCGTTGAAGATTGGTCAGGGGAGGACATTCAGTACTTC

abundance: .
len: 11
v_gene: TRBV7-9
d_gene: .
j_gene: TRBJ1-2
CDR3aa: CASSLEVGYTF
CDR3nt: TGTGCCAGCAGCTTAGAGGTTGGCTACACCTTC

abundance: .
len: 12
v_gene: TRBV19
d_gene: TRBD2
j_gene: TRBJ2-5
CDR3aa: CASRSGGETQYF
CDR3nt: TGTGCCAGTAGATCCGGGGGGGAGACCCAGTACTTC

abundance: .
len: 12
v_gene: TRBV2
d_gene: .
j_gene: TRBJ2-1
CDR3aa: CASSGPGPEQFF
CDR3nt: TGTGCCAGCAGTGGACCGGGACCTGAGCAGTTCTTC

abundance: .
len: 17
v_gene: TRBV7-2
d_gene: TRBD1
j_gene: TRBJ1-3
CDR3aa: CASSPGQGAPDGNTIYF
CDR3nt: TGTGCCAGCAGCCCCGGACAGGGGGCGCCTGATGGAAACACCATATATTTT

abundance: .
len: 14
v_gene: TRBV19
d_gene: .
j_gene: TRBJ2-3
CDR3aa: CATNRDGSTDTQYF
CDR3nt: TGTGCCACCAACCGGGACGGAAGCACAGATACGCAGTATTTT

abundance: few
len: 15
v_gene: TRBV10-3
d_gene: TRBD2
j_gene: TRBJ2-1
CDR3aa: CAISETSGSYNEQFF
CDR3nt: TGTGCCATCAGTGAGACTAGCGGCTCCTACAATGAGCAGTTCTTC

abundance: .
len: 16
v_gene: TRBV5-1
d_gene: .
j_gene: TRBJ2-5
CDR3aa: CASSLEGGRGQETQYF
CDR3nt: TGCGCCAGCAGCTTGGAGGGCGGCCGAGGCCAAGAGACCCAGTACTTC

abundance: .
len: 15
v_gene: TRBV7-4
d_gene: TRBD2
j_gene: TRBJ2-7
CDR3aa: CASSSGLAGSYEQYF
CDR3nt: TGTGCCAGCAGCTCGGGACTAGCGGGATCCTACGAGCAGTACTTC

abundance: .
len: 19
v_gene: TRBV29-1
d_gene: TRBD1
j_gene: TRBJ1-4
CDR3aa: CSEGAELEKIQEKNEKLFF
CDR3nt: TGCAGCGAGGGGGCCGAGCTGGAAAAAATACAGGAAAAAAATGAAAAACTGTTTTTT

abundance: few
len: 13
v_gene: TRBV7-9
d_gene: .
j_gene: TRBJ1-1
CDR3aa: CASSFGMNTEAFF
CDR3nt: TGTGCCAGCAGCTTCGGAATGAACACTGAAGCTTTCTTT

abundance: .
len: 13
v_gene: TRBV7-3
d_gene: .
j_gene: TRBJ2-5
CDR3aa: CASSLKFQETQYF
CDR3nt: TGTGCCAGCAGCTTAAAATTCCAAGAGACCCAGTACTTC

abundance: .
len: 10
v_gene: TRBV11-2
d_gene: .
j_gene: TRBJ1-1
CDR3aa: CASSEDRAFF
CDR3nt: TGTGCCAGCAGCGAGGATAGGGCTTTCTTT

abundance: .
len: 12
v_gene: TRBV5-4
d_gene: .
j_gene: TRBJ2-7
CDR3aa: CASSAIGYEQYF
CDR3nt: TGTGCCAGCAGCGCTATCGGGTACGAGCAGTACTTC

abundance: .
len: 16
v_gene: TRBV5-4
d_gene: TRBD1
j_gene: TRBJ2-4
CDR3aa: CASSLAGQGFKNIQYF
CDR3nt: TGTGCCAGCAGCTTGGCTGGACAGGGGTTCAAAAACATTCAGTACTTC

abundance: once
len: 16
v_gene: TRBV13
d_gene: TRBD2
j_gene: TRBJ2-1
CDR3aa: CASSLIRTSAYNEQFF
CDR3nt: TGTGCCAGCAGCTTAATTCGGACTAGTGCCTACAATGAGCAGTTCTTC

abundance: few
len: 11
v_gene: TRBV7-3
d_gene: TRBD1
j_gene: TRBJ2-1
CDR3aa: CASSQGDEQFF
CDR3nt: TGTGCCAGCAGCCAGGGGGATGAGCAGTTCTTC

abundance: .
len: 13
v_gene: TRBV10-3
d_gene: .
j_gene: TRBJ1-6
CDR3aa: CAISQGGTSPLHF
CDR3nt: TGTGCCATCAGTCAGGGTGGTACTTCACCCCTCCACTTT

abundance: once
len: 12
v_gene: TRBV6-6
d_gene: .
j_gene: TRBJ1-3
CDR3aa: CASSPTRETIYF
CDR3nt: TGTGCCAGCAGTCCCACCCGGGAGACCATATATTTT